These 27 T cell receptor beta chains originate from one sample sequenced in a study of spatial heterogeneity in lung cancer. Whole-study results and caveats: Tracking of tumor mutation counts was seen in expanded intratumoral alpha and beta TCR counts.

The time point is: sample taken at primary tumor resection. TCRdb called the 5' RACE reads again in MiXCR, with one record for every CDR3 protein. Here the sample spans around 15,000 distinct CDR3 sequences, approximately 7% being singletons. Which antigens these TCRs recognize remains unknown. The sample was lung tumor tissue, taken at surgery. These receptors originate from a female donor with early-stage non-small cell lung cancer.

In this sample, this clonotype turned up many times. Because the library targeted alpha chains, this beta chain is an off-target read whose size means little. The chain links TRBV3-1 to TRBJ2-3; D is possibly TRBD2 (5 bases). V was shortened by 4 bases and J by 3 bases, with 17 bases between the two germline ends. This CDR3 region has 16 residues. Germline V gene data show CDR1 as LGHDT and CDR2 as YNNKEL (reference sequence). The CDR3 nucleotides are TGTGCCAGCAGCCCAGCCCGGGATATAAGGACAGATACGCAGTATTTT. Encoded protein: CASSPARDIRTDTQYF.

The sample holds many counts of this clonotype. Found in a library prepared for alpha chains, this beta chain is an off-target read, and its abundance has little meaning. For the CDR3, the DNA is TGTGCCAGCAGCCAAGAACTAGCGGGGGGGCGACACCCAGATACGCAGTATTTT. Translating gives CASSQELAGGRHPDTQYF. This chain joins TRBV14 and TRBJ2-3; 13 bases match TRBD2. The CDR3 runs 18 residues. From germline, CDR1 is SGHDN and CDR2 FVKESK. Germline trimming cut 0 bases from V and 4 bases from J; bases unmatched to any gene: 7.

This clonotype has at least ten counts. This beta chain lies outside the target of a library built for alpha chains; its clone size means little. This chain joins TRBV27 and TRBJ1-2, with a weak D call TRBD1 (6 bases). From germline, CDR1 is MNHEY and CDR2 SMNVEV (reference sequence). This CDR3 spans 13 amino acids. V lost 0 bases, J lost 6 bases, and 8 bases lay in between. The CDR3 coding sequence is TGTGCCAGCAGTTTATCGAGGGGGAATGGCTACACCTTC. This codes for CASSLSRGNGYTF.

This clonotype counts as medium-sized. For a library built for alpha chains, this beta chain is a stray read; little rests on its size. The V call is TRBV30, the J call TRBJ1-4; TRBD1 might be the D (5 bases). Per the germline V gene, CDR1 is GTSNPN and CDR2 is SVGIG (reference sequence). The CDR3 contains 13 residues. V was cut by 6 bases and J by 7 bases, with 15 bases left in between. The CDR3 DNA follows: TGTGCCTGCAGCCGGGACCGGGGTGAAAAACTGTTTTTT. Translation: CACSRDRGEKLFF.

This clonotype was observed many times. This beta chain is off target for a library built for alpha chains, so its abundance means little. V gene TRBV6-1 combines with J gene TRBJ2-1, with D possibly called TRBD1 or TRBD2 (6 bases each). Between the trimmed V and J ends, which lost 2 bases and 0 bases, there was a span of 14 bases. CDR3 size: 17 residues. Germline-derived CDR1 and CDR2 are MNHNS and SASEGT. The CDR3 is CASSEFGGLSSYNEQFF. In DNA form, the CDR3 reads TGTGCCAGCAGTGAATTTGGGGGGCTTAGCTCCTACAATGAGCAGTTCTTC.

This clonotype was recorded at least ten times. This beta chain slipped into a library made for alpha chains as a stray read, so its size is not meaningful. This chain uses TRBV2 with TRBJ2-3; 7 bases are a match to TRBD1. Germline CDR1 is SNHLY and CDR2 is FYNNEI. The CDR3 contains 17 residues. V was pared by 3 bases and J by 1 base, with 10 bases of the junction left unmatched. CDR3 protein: CASSDYETGTGTDTQYF. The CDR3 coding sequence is TGTGCCAGCAGTGACTACGAGACAGGGACGGGCACAGATACGCAGTATTTT.

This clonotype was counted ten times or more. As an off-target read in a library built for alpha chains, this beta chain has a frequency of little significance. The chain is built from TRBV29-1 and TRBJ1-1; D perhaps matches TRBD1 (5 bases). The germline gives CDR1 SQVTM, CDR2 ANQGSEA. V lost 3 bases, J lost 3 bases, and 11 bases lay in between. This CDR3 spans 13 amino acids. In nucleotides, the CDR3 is TGCAGCGTTGATCAGGGTTGGGACACTGAAGCTTTCTTT. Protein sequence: CSVDQGWDTEAFF.

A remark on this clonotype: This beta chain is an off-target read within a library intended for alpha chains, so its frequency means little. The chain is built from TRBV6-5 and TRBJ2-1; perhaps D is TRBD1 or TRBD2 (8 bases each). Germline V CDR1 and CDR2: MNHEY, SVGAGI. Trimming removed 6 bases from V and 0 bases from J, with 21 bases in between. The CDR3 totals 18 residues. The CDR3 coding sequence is TGTGCCAGCAGCCCGACAGGGGCCGGGACTAGCTCCTACAATGAGCAGTTCTTC. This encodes CASSPTGAGTSSYNEQFF.

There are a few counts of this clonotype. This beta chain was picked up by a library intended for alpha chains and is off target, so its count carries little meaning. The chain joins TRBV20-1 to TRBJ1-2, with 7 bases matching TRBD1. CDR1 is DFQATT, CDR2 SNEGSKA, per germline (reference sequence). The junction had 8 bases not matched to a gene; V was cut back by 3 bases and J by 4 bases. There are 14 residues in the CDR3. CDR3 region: CSARSPDRSYGYTF. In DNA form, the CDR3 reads TGCAGTGCTAGGTCCCCGGACAGGAGCTATGGCTACACCTTC.

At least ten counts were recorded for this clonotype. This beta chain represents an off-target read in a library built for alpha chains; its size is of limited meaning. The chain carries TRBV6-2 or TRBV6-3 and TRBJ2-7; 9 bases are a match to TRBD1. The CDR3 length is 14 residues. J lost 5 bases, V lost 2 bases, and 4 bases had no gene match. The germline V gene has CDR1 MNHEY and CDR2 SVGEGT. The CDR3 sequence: CASSYGGTGNEQYF. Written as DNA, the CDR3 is TGTGCCAGCAGTTACGGTGGGACAGGGAACGAGCAGTACTTC.

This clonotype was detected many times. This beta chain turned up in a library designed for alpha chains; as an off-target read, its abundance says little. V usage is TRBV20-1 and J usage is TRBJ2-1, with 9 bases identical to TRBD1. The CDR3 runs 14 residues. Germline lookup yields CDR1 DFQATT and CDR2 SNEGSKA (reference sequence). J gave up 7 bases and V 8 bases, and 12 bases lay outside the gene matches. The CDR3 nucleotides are TGCAGTCTCTCACGCTCCGGGACAGGGAATGAGCAGTTCTTC. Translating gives CSLSRSGTGNEQFF.

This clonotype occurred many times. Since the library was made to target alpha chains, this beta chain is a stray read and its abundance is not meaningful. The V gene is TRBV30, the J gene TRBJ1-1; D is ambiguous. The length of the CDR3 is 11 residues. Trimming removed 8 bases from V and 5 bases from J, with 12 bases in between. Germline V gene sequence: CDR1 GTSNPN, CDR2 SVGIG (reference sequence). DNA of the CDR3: TGTGCCCTAACCGCCCGGACTGAAGCTTTCTTT. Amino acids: CALTARTEAFF.

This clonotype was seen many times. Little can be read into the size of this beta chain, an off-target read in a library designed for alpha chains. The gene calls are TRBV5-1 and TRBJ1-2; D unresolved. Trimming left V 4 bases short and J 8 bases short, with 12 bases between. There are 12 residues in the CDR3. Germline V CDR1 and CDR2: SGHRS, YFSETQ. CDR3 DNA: TGCGCCAGCAGCGAACCGGGAGCAGGCTACACCTTC. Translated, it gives CASSEPGAGYTF.

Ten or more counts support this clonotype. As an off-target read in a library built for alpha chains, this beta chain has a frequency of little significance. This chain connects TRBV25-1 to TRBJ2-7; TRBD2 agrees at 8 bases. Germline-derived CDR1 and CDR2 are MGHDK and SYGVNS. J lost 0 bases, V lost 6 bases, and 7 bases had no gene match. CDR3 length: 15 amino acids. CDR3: CASRASGGSSYEQYF. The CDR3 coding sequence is TGTGCCAGCAGGGCCAGCGGGGGTTCCTCCTACGAGCAGTACTTC.

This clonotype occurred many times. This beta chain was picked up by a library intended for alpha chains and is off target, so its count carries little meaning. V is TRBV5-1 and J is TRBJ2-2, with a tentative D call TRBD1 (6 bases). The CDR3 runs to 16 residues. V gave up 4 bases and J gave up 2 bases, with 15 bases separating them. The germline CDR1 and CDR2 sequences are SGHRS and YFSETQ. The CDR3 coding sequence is TGCGCCAGCAGCCTTTTGGGACATCCCAACACCGGGGAGCTGTTTTTT. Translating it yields CASSLLGHPNTGELFF.

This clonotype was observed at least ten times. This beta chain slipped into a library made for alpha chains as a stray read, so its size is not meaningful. The CDR3 DNA is TGTGCCAGCAGTTACCCCGACAGGGGGCCCGGCTACACCTTC. Its translation: CASSYPDRGPGYTF. V is TRBV6-2 or TRBV6-3 and J is TRBJ1-2; 10 positions agree with TRBD1. The CDR3 is 14 amino acids. Germline CDR1 MNHEY, CDR2 SVGEGT. The V and J ends lost 2 bases and 8 bases, in that order; junction bases with no gene match: 5.

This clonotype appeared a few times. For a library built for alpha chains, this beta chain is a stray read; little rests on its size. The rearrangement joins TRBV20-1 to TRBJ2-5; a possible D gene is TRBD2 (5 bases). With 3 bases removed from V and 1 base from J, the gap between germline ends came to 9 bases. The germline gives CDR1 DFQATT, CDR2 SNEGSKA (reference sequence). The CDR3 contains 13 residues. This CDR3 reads CSASLSGQETQYF. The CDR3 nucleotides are TGCAGTGCTAGTTTAAGCGGCCAAGAGACCCAGTACTTC.

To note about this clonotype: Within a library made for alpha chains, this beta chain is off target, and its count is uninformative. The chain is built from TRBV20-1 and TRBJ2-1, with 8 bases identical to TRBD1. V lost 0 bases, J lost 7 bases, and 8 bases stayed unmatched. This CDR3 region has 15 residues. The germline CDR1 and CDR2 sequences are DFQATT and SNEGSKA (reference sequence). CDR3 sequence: CSARDPLQGGNEQFF. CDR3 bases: TGCAGTGCTAGAGATCCCTTACAGGGGGGAAATGAGCAGTTCTTC.

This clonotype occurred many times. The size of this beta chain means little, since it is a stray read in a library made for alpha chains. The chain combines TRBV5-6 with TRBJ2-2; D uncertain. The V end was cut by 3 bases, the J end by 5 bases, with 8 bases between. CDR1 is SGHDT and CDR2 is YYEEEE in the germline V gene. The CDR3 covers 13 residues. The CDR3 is CASSWDKTGELFF. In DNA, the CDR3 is TGTGCCAGCAGCTGGGATAAAACCGGGGAGCTGTTTTTT. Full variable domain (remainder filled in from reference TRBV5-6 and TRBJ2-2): DAGVTQSPTHLIKTRGQQVTLRCSPKSGHDTVSWYQQALGQGPQFIFQYYEEEERQRGNFPDRFSGHQFPNYSSELNVNALLLGDSALYLCASSWDKTGELFFGEGSRLTVL.

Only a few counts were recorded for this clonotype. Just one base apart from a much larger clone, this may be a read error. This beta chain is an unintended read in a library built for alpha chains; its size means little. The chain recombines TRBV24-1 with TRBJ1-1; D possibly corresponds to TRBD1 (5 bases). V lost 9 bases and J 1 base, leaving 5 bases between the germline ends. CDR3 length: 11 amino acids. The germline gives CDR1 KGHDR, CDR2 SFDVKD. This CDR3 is CATGTNTEAFF. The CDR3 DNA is TGTGCCACCGGGACGAACACTGAAGCTTTCTTT.

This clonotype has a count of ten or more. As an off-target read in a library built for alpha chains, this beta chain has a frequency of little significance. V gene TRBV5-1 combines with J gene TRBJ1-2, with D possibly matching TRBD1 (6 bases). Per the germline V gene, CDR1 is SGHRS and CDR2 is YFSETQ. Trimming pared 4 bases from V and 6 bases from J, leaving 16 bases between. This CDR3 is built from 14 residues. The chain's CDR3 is CASSLDRSYDGYTF. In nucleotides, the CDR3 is TGCGCCAGCAGCCTAGACAGGTCCTATGATGGCTACACCTTC. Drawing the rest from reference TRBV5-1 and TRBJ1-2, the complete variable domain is KAGVTQTPRYLIKTRGQQVTLSCSPISGHRSVSWYQQTPGQGLQFLFEYFSETQRNKGNFPGRFSGRQFSNSRSEMNVSTLELGDSALYLCASSLDRSYDGYTFGSGTRLTVV.

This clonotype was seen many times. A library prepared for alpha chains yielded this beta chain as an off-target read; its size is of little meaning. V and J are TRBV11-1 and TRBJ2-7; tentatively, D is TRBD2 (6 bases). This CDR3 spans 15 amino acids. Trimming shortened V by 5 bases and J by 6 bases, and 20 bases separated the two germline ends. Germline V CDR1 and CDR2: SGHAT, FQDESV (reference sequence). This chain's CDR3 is CASSQTTGGSGEQYF. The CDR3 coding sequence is TGTGCCAGCAGCCAAACTACCGGGGGTTCGGGCGAGCAGTACTTC.

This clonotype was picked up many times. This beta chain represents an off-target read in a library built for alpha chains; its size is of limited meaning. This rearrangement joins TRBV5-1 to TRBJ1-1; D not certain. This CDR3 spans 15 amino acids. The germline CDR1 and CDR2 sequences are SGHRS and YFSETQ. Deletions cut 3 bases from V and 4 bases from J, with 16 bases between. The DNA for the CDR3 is TGCGCCAGCAGCTCCGGCGTTCTAATCGGCACTGAAGCTTTCTTT. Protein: CASSSGVLIGTEAFF.

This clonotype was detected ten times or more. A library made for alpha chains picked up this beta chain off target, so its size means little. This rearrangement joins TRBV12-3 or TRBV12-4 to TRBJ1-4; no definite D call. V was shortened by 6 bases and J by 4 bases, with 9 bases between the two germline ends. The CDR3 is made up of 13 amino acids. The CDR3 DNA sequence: TGTGCCAGCAGAAGGACGGTTAATGAAAAACTGTTTTTT. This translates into CASRRTVNEKLFF.

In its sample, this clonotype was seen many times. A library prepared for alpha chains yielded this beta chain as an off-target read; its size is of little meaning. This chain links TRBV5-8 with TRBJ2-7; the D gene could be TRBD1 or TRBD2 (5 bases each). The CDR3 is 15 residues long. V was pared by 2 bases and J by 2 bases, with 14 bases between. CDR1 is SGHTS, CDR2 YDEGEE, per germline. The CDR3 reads CASSLRGTGPYEQYF. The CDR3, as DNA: TGTGCCAGCAGCTTAAGAGGGACGGGACCCTACGAGCAGTACTTC.

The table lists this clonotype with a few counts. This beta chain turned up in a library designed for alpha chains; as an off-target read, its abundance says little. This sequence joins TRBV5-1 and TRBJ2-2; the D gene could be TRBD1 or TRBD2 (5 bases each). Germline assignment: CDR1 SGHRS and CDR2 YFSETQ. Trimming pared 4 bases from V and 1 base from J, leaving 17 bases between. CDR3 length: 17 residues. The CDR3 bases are TGCGCCAGCAGCCCCAGGGAGTCGGGGATGAACACCGGGGAGCTGTTTTTT. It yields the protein CASSPRESGMNTGELFF.

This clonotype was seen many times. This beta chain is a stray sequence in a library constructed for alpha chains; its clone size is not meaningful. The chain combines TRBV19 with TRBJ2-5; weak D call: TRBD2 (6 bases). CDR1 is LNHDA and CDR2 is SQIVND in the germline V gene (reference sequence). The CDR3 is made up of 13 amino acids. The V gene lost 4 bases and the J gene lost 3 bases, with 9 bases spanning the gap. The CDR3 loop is CASSTTREETQYF. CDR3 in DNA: TGTGCCAGTAGTACGACTAGAGAAGAGACCCAGTACTTC.